Following are 16 T cell receptor beta chains from one sample sequenced in a study of T-cell reconstitution after alpha-beta-depleted transplantation in children. The TCRbeta library was prepared with unique molecular identifiers. One entry per CDR3 protein, called by TCRdb with MiXCR from the PCR reads. Counted here are 330,000 or so distinct CDR3 sequences, 10% occurring once; the ten biggest clones make up 7.5%. The material was PBMCs, obtained before TCRalphabeta/CD19-depleted stem cell transplant. Receptors originate from a boy younger than two with acute myeloid leukemia, due to receive a stem cell transplant.

Points on this clonotype: This sequence may be a read error, since a much larger clone differs from it by one base. This chain uses TRBV5-1 with TRBJ2-7; D not resolved. The CDR3 has 14 residues. Germline loops: CDR1 SGHRS, CDR2 YFSETQ. The CDR3 nucleotides are TGCGCCAGAAGCTTGTGGTCCGCGACCTACGAGCAGTACTTC. It yields the protein CARSLWSATYEQYF. Full variable domain (remainder filled in from reference TRBV5-1 and TRBJ2-7): KAGVTQTPRYLIKTRGQQVTLSCSPISGHRSVSWYQQTPGQGLQFLFEYFSETQRNKGNFPGRFSGRQFSNSRSEMNVSTLELGDSALYLCARSLWSATYEQYFGPGTRLTVT.

There are a few counts of this clonotype. The chain is built from TRBV4-1 and TRBJ2-2; D is possibly TRBD1 or TRBD2 (5 bases each). Germline CDR1 is MGHRA and CDR2 is YSYEKL. CDR3 size: 15 residues. V was shortened by 1 base and J by 7 bases, with 13 bases between the two germline ends. CDR3 sequence reads: CASSQVRGWSGELFF. The CDR3 DNA follows: TGCGCCAGCAGCCAAGTGAGGGGCTGGAGCGGGGAGCTGTTTTTT.

This clonotype has a count of ten or more. The genes are TRBV28 and TRBJ2-7; D remains unclear. The CDR3 is made up of 11 amino acids. The V end lost 4 bases, the J end lost 4 bases, and 5 bases lay between the germline ends. Germline V CDR1 and CDR2: MDHEN, SYDVKM. The CDR3 loop is CASSWRYEQYF. The CDR3 DNA sequence: TGTGCCAGCAGTTGGAGATACGAGCAGTACTTC.

This sequence joins TRBV7-9 and TRBJ2-5; the match to TRBD2 covers 13 bases. The CDR3 is made up of 15 amino acids. Unmatched junction bases numbered 5, after V lost 5 bases and J lost 5 bases. Per the germline V gene, CDR1 is SEHNR and CDR2 is FQNEAQ (reference sequence). The CDR3 DNA is TGTGCCAGCAGCGCGGGACTAGCGGGAAGGGAGACCCAGTACTTC. Its protein product is CASSAGLAGRETQYF.

This clonotype was seen ten or more times. The chain carries TRBV28 and TRBJ1-5, with TRBD1 identical over 7 bases. The CDR3 consists of 16 residues. V dropped 2 bases and J dropped 0; count of bases not matched to a gene: 4. Per germline, CDR1 MDHEN and CDR2 SYDVKM. The CDR3 DNA reads TGTGCCAGCAGTTTAGGGGGACAGTATAGCAATCAGCCCCAGCATTTT. It translates to CASSLGGQYSNQPQHF.

The V gene is TRBV6-1, the J gene TRBJ1-2, with unresolved D. Trimming took 5 bases from V and 1 from J, leaving 14 bases between them. The CDR3 covers 15 residues. Germline assignment: CDR1 MNHNS and CDR2 SASEGT. CDR3 DNA sequence: TGTGCCAGCAGTCCCAACCCGTCGTTTAACTATGGCTACACCTTC. Protein product: CASSPNPSFNYGYTF.

The sample holds many counts of this clonotype. The chain couples TRBV6-1 to TRBJ2-3, with a tentative D call TRBD2 (6 bases). The germline V and J ends were trimmed by 2 bases and 2 bases, with 14 bases remaining between them. The germline CDR1 and CDR2 sequences are MNHNS and SASEGT. The CDR3 has 16 amino acids. CDR3 nucleotide sequence: TGTGCCAGCAGTGAACCCCGACTAGACTTCACAGATACGCAGTATTTT. It translates to CASSEPRLDFTDTQYF.

This clonotype was seen ten or more times. This chain connects TRBV12-3 or TRBV12-4 to TRBJ2-1, with TRBD2 matching over 11 bases. The CDR3 is 13 residues long. V was clipped by 4 bases and J by 13 bases; unmatched bases: 6. The CDR3 DNA follows: TGTGCCAGCAGTTCATATAGCGGGAGGGCCCAGTTCTTC. This translates into CASSSYSGRAQFF.

The rearrangement links TRBV29-1 to TRBJ2-7; D is uncertain. Germline CDR1 reads SQVTM; CDR2 reads ANQGSEA. The CDR3 has 15 residues. Deletions cut 4 bases from V and 0 bases from J, with 16 bases between. The CDR3 DNA is TGCAGCGTTGGGGGTATCTTATTAAGCTCCTACGAGCAGTACTTC. Encoded protein: CSVGGILLSSYEQYF.

Ten or more counts support this clonotype. The J gene is TRBJ2-1, the V gene TRBV12-3 or TRBV12-4; D is possibly TRBD2 (5 bases). CDR3 length: 16 residues. With 0 bases removed from V and 5 bases from J, the gap between germline ends came to 14 bases. The CDR3 nucleotides read TGTGCCAGCAGTTTAGCGGCTCAGACTAACCACAATGAGCAGTTCTTC. As protein: CASSLAAQTNHNEQFF.

This clonotype has a count of ten or more. The chain links TRBV20-1 to TRBJ2-1, with 7 bases identical to TRBD1. Losses at the gene ends were 5 bases for V and 9 bases for J; bases not matched to a gene: 13. The CDR3 has 14 residues. Germline CDR1 and CDR2: DFQATT and SNEGSKA (reference sequence). The DNA for the CDR3 is TGCAGTGCTCAGGGGGACACCTTCGACAGTGAGCAGTTCTTC. This gives the protein CSAQGDTFDSEQFF.

About this clonotype: This may be a read error, as it is one base from a much larger clone. The genes are TRBV10-3 and TRBJ2-5; D uncertain. Germline CDR1 ENHRY, CDR2 SYGVKD. This CDR3 comprises 15 residues. Trimming took 4 bases from V and 0 from J, leaving 12 bases between them. The chain's CDR3 is CAISVSPGYQETQYF. CDR3 in DNA: TGTGCCATCAGTGTGTCGCCCGGTTACCAAGAGACCCAGTACTTC.

Only a few counts were recorded for this clonotype. DNA of the CDR3: TGCAGTGCTAGAGAGCTAGCGACGAACACCGGGGAGCTGTTTTTT. Protein product: CSARELATNTGELFF. This sequence joins TRBV20-1 and TRBJ2-2; possible D gene TRBD2, 6 bases. Trimming pared 0 bases from V and 0 bases from J, leaving 8 bases between. The CDR3 is 15 amino acids. Germline-derived CDR1 and CDR2 are DFQATT and SNEGSKA (reference sequence).

In its sample, this clonotype was seen many times. The chain carries TRBV20-1 and TRBJ2-7, with a possible D match to TRBD1 (6 bases). The V gene's germline CDR1 is DFQATT and CDR2 SNEGSKA (reference sequence). V was shortened by 3 bases and J by 0 bases, with 12 bases between the two germline ends. This CDR3 is 14 amino acids long. The CDR3 nucleotides are TGCAGTGCTAGCCCTACAGGGTTCTCCTACGAGCAGTACTTC. Amino acid sequence: CSASPTGFSYEQYF.

This clonotype was detected a few times. The genes are TRBV12-3 or TRBV12-4 and TRBJ1-5; TRBD1 agrees at 8 bases. Germline trimming cut 3 bases from V and 7 bases from J; bases unmatched to any gene: 5. The CDR3 is 14 residues long. The CDR3 coding sequence is TGTGCCAGCAGTTTCTGGACAGGGCAGCAGCCCCAGCATTTT. Amino acid sequence: CASSFWTGQQPQHF.

In this sample, this clonotype turned up a few times. This rearrangement joins TRBV28 to TRBJ2-4; 8 bases match TRBD1. V was pared by 6 bases and J by 2 bases, with 9 bases of the junction left unmatched. The germline V gene encodes CDR1 MDHEN and CDR2 SYDVKM. The CDR3 has 16 residues. Here the CDR3 DNA reads TGTGCCAGCAGGCCTGGACAGGGAAACACCAAAAACATTCAGTACTTC. This translates into CASRPGQGNTKNIQYF.